These 12 T cell receptor beta chains came from one sample sequenced in a study of long-term antiretroviral therapy in people with HIV. Survey-level immunoSEQ v3.0 assays were run. Produced via immunoSEQ multiplex PCR; TCRdb's table is partial and in-frame only. In the table there are some 17,000 clones, 70% to 80% of which are singletons. The sample here was unsorted PBMCs, taken at the start of antiretroviral therapy. Receptor source: a man aged 25-45 years with HIV.

The V and J genes are TRBV28 and TRBJ1-1; D not resolved. V was trimmed by 6 bases and J by 2 bases, leaving 7 bases between them. Per germline, CDR1 MDHEN and CDR2 SYDVKM. The CDR3 has 12 residues. CDR3 nucleotide sequence: TGTGCCAGCAGCCCAATCAACACTGAAGCTTTCTTT. Its protein product is CASSPINTEAFF.

This chain joins TRBV30 and TRBJ1-1, with D uncertain. Per germline, CDR1 GTSNPN and CDR2 SVGIG (reference sequence). The length of the CDR3 is 11 residues. Trimming removed 1 base at V and 12 bases at J, with 12 bases between. CDR3 residues: CAWSEGGSTFF. The CDR3 DNA reads TGTGCCTGGAGTGAGGGCGGTTCGACTTTCTTT.

The CDR3: CASSSLKTGGIYEQYF. The CDR3 nucleotides are TGTGCCAGCAGCTCGTTAAAGACAGGTGGGATCTACGAGCAGTACTTC. V and J are TRBV7-9 and TRBJ2-7; perhaps TRBD1 as D (6 bases). V was trimmed by 4 bases and J by 3 bases, leaving 19 bases between them. The CDR3 spans 16 residues. The germline V gene encodes CDR1 SEHNR and CDR2 FQNEAQ (reference sequence).

This chain uses TRBV6-4 with TRBJ2-3; D ambiguous. CDR1 and CDR2 (germline): MRHNA, SNTAGT. The CDR3 length is 13 residues. V was pared by 4 bases and J by 4 bases, with 9 bases between. The CDR3 coding sequence is TGTGCCAGCAGTGTAGAGCTGTCAGATACGCAGTATTTT. Translated, it gives CASSVELSDTQYF.

The rearrangement joins TRBV5-1 to TRBJ1-4; the D gene is possibly TRBD1 (5 bases). The V and J ends lost 0 bases and 3 bases respectively, with 12 bases between them. The CDR3 is made up of 16 amino acids. Germline V gives CDR1 SGHRS, CDR2 YFSETQ. The chain's CDR3 is CASSLERPGANEKLFF. The CDR3 nucleotides read TGCGCCAGCAGCTTGGAACGGCCGGGGGCTAATGAAAAACTGTTTTTT.

The chain carries TRBV7-8 and TRBJ1-1, with TRBD1 identical over 12 bases. The germline CDR1 and CDR2 sequences are SGHVS and FQNEAQ. The CDR3 has 15 amino acids. J was trimmed by 6 bases and V by 2 bases; bases with no gene match: 4. The CDR3 region is CASSLRDRGLAEAFF. The CDR3 nucleotides read TGTGCCAGCAGCTTACGGGACAGGGGGCTCGCTGAAGCTTTCTTT. Supplemented by reference TRBV7-8 and TRBJ1-1, the full variable domain reads GAGVSQSPRYKVAKRGQDVALRCDPISGHVSLFWYQQALGQGPEFLTYFQNEAQLDKSGLPSDRFFAERPEGSVSTLKIQRTQQEDSAVYLCASSLRDRGLAEAFFGQGTRLTVV.

The chain recombines TRBV27 with TRBJ1-4, with D unresolved. The CDR3 consists of 19 residues. Trimming removed 6 bases at V and 5 bases at J, with 28 bases between. The V gene's germline CDR1 is MNHEY and CDR2 SMNVEV (reference sequence). This CDR3 reads CASSPDATFSPTRNEKLFF. CDR3 nucleotide sequence: TGTGCCAGCAGCCCCGACGCGACATTCAGTCCAACTCGCAATGAAAAACTGTTTTTT. Complete variable domain (other parts from reference TRBV27 and TRBJ1-4): EAQVTQNPRYLITVTGKKLTVTCSQNMNHEYMSWYRQDPGLGLRQIYYSMNVEVTDKGDVPEGYKVSRKEKRNFPLILESPSPNQTSLYFCASSPDATFSPTRNEKLFFGSGTQLSVL.

This clone showed up just once. The chain has TRBV4-3 and TRBJ2-3; 7 bases map to TRBD2. The V gene end was trimmed by 1 base and the J gene end by 2 bases; junction bases not matched to a gene: 6. Germline V gene lookup returns CDR1 LGHNA and CDR2 YSLEER. The length of the CDR3 is 16 residues. CDR3 coding DNA: TGCGCCAGCAGCCAAGGGGCGGGGGACCCCACAGATACGCAGTATTTT. Residues: CASSQGAGDPTDTQYF.

V is TRBV19 and J is TRBJ1-1; 9 bases are a match to TRBD1. The germline gives CDR1 LNHDA, CDR2 SQIVND (reference sequence). The J segment lost 4 bases and the V segment lost 3 bases, leaving 9 bases of the junction unmatched. The CDR3 is 16 amino acids. This CDR3 is CASSIRGQGPGTEAFF. The CDR3 DNA sequence: TGTGCCAGTAGTATTCGGGGACAGGGACCCGGCACTGAAGCTTTCTTT.

The chain couples TRBV9 to TRBJ2-2; D may match TRBD1 or TRBD2 (6 bases each). V was shortened by 6 bases and J by 4 bases, with 16 bases between the two germline ends. CDR1 is SGDLS, CDR2 YYNGEE, per germline. The length of the CDR3 is 15 residues. CDR3 sequence (DNA): TGTGCCAGCACCACACCACAGGGAGGCACCGGGGAGCTGTTTTTT. Its protein is CASTTPQGGTGELFF.

The chain has TRBV7-9 and TRBJ2-5; 8 nucleotides align to TRBD2. This CDR3 region has 14 residues. The germline V gene encodes CDR1 SEHNR and CDR2 FQNEAQ (reference sequence). V shed 1 base and J 4 bases; nucleotides not matched to a gene: 2. The CDR3, as DNA: TGTGCCAGCAGCTTAGGCGGGGGGAGAGAGACCCAGTACTTC. It translates to CASSLGGGRETQYF.

This clone was seen only a few times. The CDR3 DNA sequence: TGTGCCAGCAGTCGGGGAGCCACAGATACGCAGTATTTT. It is translated as CASSRGATDTQYF. This chain links TRBV7-9 with TRBJ2-3, with D perhaps TRBD2 (5 bases). CDR1 is SEHNR, CDR2 FQNEAQ, per germline (reference sequence). V shed 6 bases and J shed 2 bases, with 9 bases lying between them. CDR3 size: 13 residues.